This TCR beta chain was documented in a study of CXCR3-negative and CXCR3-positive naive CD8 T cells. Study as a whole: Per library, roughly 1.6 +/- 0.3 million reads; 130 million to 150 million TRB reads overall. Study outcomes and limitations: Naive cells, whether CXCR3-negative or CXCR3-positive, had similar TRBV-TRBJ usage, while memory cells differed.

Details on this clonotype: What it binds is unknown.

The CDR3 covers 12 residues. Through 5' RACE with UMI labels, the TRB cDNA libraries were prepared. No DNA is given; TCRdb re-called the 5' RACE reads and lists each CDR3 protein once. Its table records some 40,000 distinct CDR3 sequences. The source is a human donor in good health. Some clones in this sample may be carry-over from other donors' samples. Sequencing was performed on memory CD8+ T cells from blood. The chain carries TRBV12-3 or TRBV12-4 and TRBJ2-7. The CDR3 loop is CASSPVVFEQYF.